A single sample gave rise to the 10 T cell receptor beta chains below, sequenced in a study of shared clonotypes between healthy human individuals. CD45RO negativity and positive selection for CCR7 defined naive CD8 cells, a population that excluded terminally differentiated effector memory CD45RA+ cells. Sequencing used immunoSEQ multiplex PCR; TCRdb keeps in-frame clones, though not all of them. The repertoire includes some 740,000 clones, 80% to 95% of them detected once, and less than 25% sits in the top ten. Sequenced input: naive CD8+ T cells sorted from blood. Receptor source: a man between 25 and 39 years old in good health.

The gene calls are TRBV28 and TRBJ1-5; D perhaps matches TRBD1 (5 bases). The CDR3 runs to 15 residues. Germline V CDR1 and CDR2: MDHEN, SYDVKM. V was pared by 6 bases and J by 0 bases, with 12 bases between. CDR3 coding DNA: TGTGCCAGCAGGGGAGACAGCTATAGCAATCAGCCCCAGCATTTT. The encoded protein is CASRGDSYSNQPQHF.

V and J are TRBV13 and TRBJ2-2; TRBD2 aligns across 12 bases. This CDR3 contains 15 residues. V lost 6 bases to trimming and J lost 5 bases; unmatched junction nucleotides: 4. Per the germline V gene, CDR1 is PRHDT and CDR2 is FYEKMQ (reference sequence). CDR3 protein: CASSELAGGTGELFF. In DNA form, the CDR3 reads TGTGCCAGCAGTGAACTAGCGGGAGGTACCGGGGAGCTGTTTTTT.

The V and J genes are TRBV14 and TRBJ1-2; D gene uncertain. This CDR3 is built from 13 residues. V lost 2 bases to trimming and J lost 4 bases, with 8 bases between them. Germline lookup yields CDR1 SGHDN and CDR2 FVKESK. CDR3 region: CASSQYESYGYTF. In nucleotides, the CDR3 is TGTGCCAGCAGCCAATATGAGTCCTATGGCTACACCTTC.

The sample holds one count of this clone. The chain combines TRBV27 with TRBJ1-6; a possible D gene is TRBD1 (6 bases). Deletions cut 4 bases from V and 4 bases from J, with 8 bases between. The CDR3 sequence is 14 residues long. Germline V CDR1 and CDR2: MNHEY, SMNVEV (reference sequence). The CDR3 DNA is TGTGCCAGCAGTTCCGGACAGTATAATTCACCCCTCCACTTT. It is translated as CASSSGQYNSPLHF.

Written as DNA, the CDR3 is TGTGCCAGCAGTTATAGCTCCTACGAGCAGTACTTC. It yields the protein CASSYSSYEQYF. This chain connects TRBV7-9 to TRBJ2-7; D uncertain. The CDR3 contains 12 residues. Germline loops: CDR1 SEHNR, CDR2 FQNEAQ (reference sequence). V was pared by 6 bases and J by 0 bases, with 6 bases between. Supplemented by reference TRBV7-9 and TRBJ2-7, the full variable domain reads DTGVSQNPRHKITKRGQNVTFRCDPISEHNRLYWYRQTLGQGPEFLTYFQNEAQLEKSRLLSDRFSAERPKGSFSTLEIQRTEQGDSAMYLCASSYSSYEQYFGPGTRLTVT.

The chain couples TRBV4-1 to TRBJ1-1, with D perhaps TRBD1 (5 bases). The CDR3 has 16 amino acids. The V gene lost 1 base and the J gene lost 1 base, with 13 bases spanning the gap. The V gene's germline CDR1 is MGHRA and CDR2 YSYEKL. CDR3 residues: CASSQVMRGQNTEAFF. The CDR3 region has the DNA TGCGCCAGCAGCCAAGTTATGAGGGGTCAGAACACTGAAGCTTTCTTT.

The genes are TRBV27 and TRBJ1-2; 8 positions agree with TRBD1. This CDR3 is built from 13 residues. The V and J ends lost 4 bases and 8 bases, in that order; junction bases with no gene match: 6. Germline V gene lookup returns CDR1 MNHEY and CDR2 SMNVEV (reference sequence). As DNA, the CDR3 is TGTGCCAGCAGTTCAGGACAGGGTCGGGGCTACACCTTC. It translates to CASSSGQGRGYTF.

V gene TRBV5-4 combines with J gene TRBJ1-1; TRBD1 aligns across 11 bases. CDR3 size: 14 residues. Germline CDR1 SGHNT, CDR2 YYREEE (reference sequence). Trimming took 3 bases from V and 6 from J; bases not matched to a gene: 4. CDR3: CASSWTGGIPEAFF. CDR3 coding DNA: TGTGCCAGCAGCTGGACAGGGGGCATCCCTGAAGCTTTCTTT.

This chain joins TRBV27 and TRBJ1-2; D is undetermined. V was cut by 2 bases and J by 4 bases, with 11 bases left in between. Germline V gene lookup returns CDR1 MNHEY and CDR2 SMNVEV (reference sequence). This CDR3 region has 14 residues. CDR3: CASSLTPELYGYTF. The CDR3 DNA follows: TGTGCCAGCAGTTTAACCCCAGAGCTCTATGGCTACACCTTC.

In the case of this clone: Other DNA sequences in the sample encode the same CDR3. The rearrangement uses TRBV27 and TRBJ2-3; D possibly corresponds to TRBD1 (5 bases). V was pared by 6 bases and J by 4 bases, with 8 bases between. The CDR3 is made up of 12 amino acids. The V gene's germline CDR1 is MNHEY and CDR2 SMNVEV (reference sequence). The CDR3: CASRQGADTQYF. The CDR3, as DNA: TGTGCCAGCAGACAAGGGGCAGATACGCAGTATTTT.